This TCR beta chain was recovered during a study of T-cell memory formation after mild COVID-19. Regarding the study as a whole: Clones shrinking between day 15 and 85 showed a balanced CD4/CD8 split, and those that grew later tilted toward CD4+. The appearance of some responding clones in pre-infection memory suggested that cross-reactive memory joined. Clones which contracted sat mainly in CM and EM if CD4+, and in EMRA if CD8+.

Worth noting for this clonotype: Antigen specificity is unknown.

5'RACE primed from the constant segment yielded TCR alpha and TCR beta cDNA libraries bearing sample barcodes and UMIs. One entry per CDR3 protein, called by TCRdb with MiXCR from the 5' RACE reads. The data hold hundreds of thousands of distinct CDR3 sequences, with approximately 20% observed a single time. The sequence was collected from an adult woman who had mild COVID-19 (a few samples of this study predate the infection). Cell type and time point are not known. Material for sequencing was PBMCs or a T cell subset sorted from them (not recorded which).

The CDR3 is CASSLSLVSSYEQYF. The CDR3 DNA sequence: TGTGCCAGCAGTTTATCCCTAGTAAGCTCCTACGAGCAGTACTTC. The rearrangement links TRBV12-3 or TRBV12-4 to TRBJ2-7; D uncertain. Trimming left V 2 bases short and J 0 bases short, with 11 bases between. The CDR3 length is 15 residues.